Below, 13 T cell receptor beta chains from the same sample are listed, as sequenced in a study of CD8+ T cells in alopecia areata. Documented treatment: oral pan-JAK inhibitor, 5-10 mg twice daily. The sequencing template was cDNA reverse transcribed from extracted RNA. Sequencing was performed with immunoSEQ multiplex PCR; in TCRdb, only in-frame clones are kept and a portion is missing. The table records approximately 200,000 clones, about 62% of them present only once. Material: CD4+ T cells sorted from blood, obtained at week 24, from a patient treated with tofacitinib. Receptors originate from a human donor with alopecia areata.

The CDR3 here is CASSLSQGAYNEQFF. CDR3 sequence (DNA): TGTGCCAGCAGTCTTTCCCAGGGGGCCTACAATGAGCAGTTCTTC. J is TRBJ2-1 and V is TRBV6-4, with 7 bases that match TRBD1. J lost 2 bases, V lost 5 bases, and 6 bases had no gene match. In germline, CDR1 is MRHNA, CDR2 SNTAGT. The CDR3 runs 15 residues.

J is TRBJ2-1 and V is TRBV18; D perhaps matches TRBD1 (6 bases). The CDR3 is made up of 14 amino acids. Germline values: CDR1 KGHSH, CDR2 LQKENI. The ends were cut back, 6 bases at V and 7 bases at J, with 16 bases in the middle. CDR3: CASSFGQLRNEQFF. DNA of the CDR3: TGTGCCAGCTCCTTCGGACAGCTCCGGAATGAGCAGTTCTTC.

This clone occurred a few times. J is TRBJ1-2 and V is TRBV6-5; D remains ambiguous. Trimming took 0 bases from V and 2 from J, leaving 4 bases between them. The length of the CDR3 is 13 residues. Per the germline V gene, CDR1 is MNHEY and CDR2 is SVGAGI. The CDR3 loop reads CASSYSGNYGYTF. For the CDR3, the DNA is TGTGCCAGCAGTTACTCAGGGAACTATGGCTACACCTTC.

Only a few counts were recorded for this clone. The chain joins TRBV11-2 to TRBJ2-2; tentatively, D is TRBD2 (5 bases). The CDR3 length is 16 residues. CDR1 and CDR2 (germline): SGHAT, FQNNGV. Between the trimmed V and J ends, which lost 5 bases and 4 bases, there was a span of 17 bases. CDR3 protein: CASSPRTVRVTGELFF. The CDR3 DNA sequence: TGTGCCAGCAGCCCAAGGACTGTGCGGGTCACCGGGGAGCTGTTTTTT.

The genes are TRBV28 and TRBJ1-2; the D is unclear. Germline CDR1 is MDHEN and CDR2 is SYDVKM. With 2 bases removed from V and 3 bases from J, the gap between germline ends came to 13 bases. CDR3 size: 15 residues. The CDR3 DNA sequence: TGTGCCAGCAGTTTAAGAGGGTCGACGCACTATGGCTACACCTTC. It codes for CASSLRGSTHYGYTF.

The chain employs TRBV6-5 and TRBJ1-5, with unresolved D. CDR1 is MNHEY, CDR2 SVGAGI, per germline. CDR3 length equals 13 residues. V lost 2 bases and J 5 bases, leaving 7 bases between the germline ends. The CDR3 spells CASSYEVDQPQHF. The CDR3 DNA reads as TGTGCCAGCAGTTACGAGGTCGATCAGCCCCAGCATTTT.

This chain connects TRBV30 to TRBJ1-1; 7 bases fit TRBD1. CDR1 and CDR2 from the germline V gene are GTSNPN and SVGIG (reference sequence). The CDR3 is 14 residues long. V shed 4 bases and J 11 bases; nucleotides not matched to a gene: 16. The CDR3 reads CAWKNDPGQRGAFF. For the CDR3, the DNA is TGTGCCTGGAAAAACGATCCGGGACAGCGTGGGGCTTTCTTT.

The V call is TRBV29-1, the J call TRBJ1-2; D possibly corresponds to TRBD1 (6 bases). Germline V gene data show CDR1 as SQVTM and CDR2 as ANQGSEA. The CDR3 extends over 14 amino acids. Trimming cost V 2 bases and J 4 bases, with 14 bases left between them. The CDR3 reads CSVERGTGVYGYTF. CDR3 sequence (DNA): TGCAGCGTTGAAAGGGGGACTGGGGTCTATGGCTACACCTTC.

The V call is TRBV29-1, the J call TRBJ2-7; 9 bases fit TRBD1. CDR3 size: 13 residues. J was trimmed by 3 bases and V by 7 bases; bases with no gene match: 7. Germline lookup yields CDR1 SQVTM and CDR2 ANQGSEA. CDR3 sequence (DNA): TGCAGCGGGGGGACAGGGAGAGGCTACGAGCAGTACTTC. This translates into CSGGTGRGYEQYF.

This clone was seen only a few times. The J gene is TRBJ1-4, the V gene TRBV13; the D gene is possibly TRBD1 (5 bases). V was cut by 3 bases and J by 1 base, with 9 bases left in between. This CDR3 contains 15 residues. Looked up from germline, CDR1 is PRHDT and CDR2 is FYEKMQ (reference sequence). For the CDR3, the DNA is TGTGCCAGCAGCTTGCGGGGGAGAACTAATGAAAAACTGTTTTTT. Amino acid sequence: CASSLRGRTNEKLFF. The full variable domain, completed using reference TRBV13 and TRBJ1-4, is AAGVIQSPRHLIKEKRETATLKCYPIPRHDTVYWYQQGPGQDPQFLISFYEKMQSDKGSIPDRFSAQQFSDYHSELNMSSLELGDSALYFCASSLRGRTNEKLFFGSGTQLSVL.

In this sample, this clone turned up a few times. The V call is TRBV7-2, the J call TRBJ2-7, with 9 bases fitting TRBD2. Losses at the gene ends were 0 bases for V and 4 bases for J; bases not matched to a gene: 4. The CDR3 has 15 amino acids. Germline assignment: CDR1 SGHTA and CDR2 FQGNSA. The CDR3 DNA reads as TGTGCCAGCAGCTTAGCGACTAGCGGAGAGTACGAGCAGTACTTC. Amino acid sequence: CASSLATSGEYEQYF.

The rearrangement uses TRBV6-1 and TRBJ1-2; TRBD1 aligns across 7 bases. Germline loops: CDR1 MNHNS, CDR2 SASEGT. With V trimmed by 6 bases and J by 4 bases, 11 bases remained unmatched. This CDR3 has 15 amino acids. CDR3: CASSPQAGTVYGYTF. The CDR3 coding sequence is TGTGCCAGCAGCCCCCAGGCAGGGACAGTCTATGGCTACACCTTC.

The J gene is TRBJ2-1, the V gene TRBV6-5; 8 bases map to TRBD2. V gave up 4 bases and J gave up 0 bases; unmatched junction bases: 5. Per the germline V gene, CDR1 is MNHEY and CDR2 is SVGAGI. The CDR3 is 16 residues long. The CDR3 coding sequence is TGTGCCAGCAGTTCACCTAGCGGGCCCTCCTACAATGAGCAGTTCTTC. Its translation: CASSSPSGPSYNEQFF.